These T cell receptor beta chains were read from a single sample in a study. TCRdb recomputed calls from the RT-PCR reads with MiXCR, one row per CDR3 protein. The data show 550,000 to 750,000 distinct CDR3 sequences, around 14% seen once. Sequences were obtained from memory CD4+ T cells from blood. Receptors were obtained from a female donor in good health, serving as a healthy control. The CDR3 runs from the conserved cysteine through the conserved F or W. A D gene is named only where the DNA matches it firmly. Size values are once, few and many counts, or a class for expanded clones, and some rows have none.

j_call: TRBJ2-2
d_call: .
clone_size: many
v_call: TRBV7-9
cdr3_nt: TGTGGTTCCGGGTTGTCTAGCCTGAACACCGGGGAGCTGTTTTTT
cdr3_aa: CGSGLSSLNTGELFF

j_call: TRBJ1-5
d_call: TRBD1
clone_size: .
v_call: TRBV18
cdr3_nt: TGTGCCAGCTCACCGGTGGCACGGGGACAAGGGGGCCTTCAGCCCCAGCATTTT
cdr3_aa: CASSPVARGQGGLQPQHF

j_call: TRBJ2-5
d_call: .
clone_size: .
v_call: TRBV13
cdr3_nt: TGTGCCAGCAGCTTGACTAGACCAGAGACCCAGTACTTC
cdr3_aa: CASSLTRPETQYF

j_call: TRBJ2-7
d_call: .
clone_size: many
v_call: TRBV9
cdr3_nt: TGTGCCAGCAGCACCCGCCCAGGGTACGAGCAGTACTTC
cdr3_aa: CASSTRPGYEQYF

j_call: TRBJ2-7
d_call: TRBD1
clone_size: .
v_call: TRBV6-6
cdr3_nt: TGTGCCAGCAGTAACACCGGGACAGGAAGCTCCTACGAGCAGTACTTC
cdr3_aa: CASSNTGTGSSYEQYF

j_call: TRBJ2-7
d_call: .
clone_size: .
v_call: TRBV7-9
cdr3_nt: TGTGCCAGCAGCTTAGCTCTCCCGGGCATGTTGCTGTACTTC
cdr3_aa: CASSLALPGMLLYF

j_call: TRBJ2-5
d_call: .
clone_size: few
v_call: TRBV5-1
cdr3_nt: TGCGCCAGCACATCCGGACAGCCACAAGAGACCCAGTACTTC
cdr3_aa: CASTSGQPQETQYF

j_call: TRBJ2-5
d_call: .
clone_size: few
v_call: TRBV4-3
cdr3_nt: TGCGCCAGCAGCCAAGAATACGGACCTTTCTCCCAAGAGACCCAGTACTTC
cdr3_aa: CASSQEYGPFSQETQYF

j_call: TRBJ2-2
d_call: TRBD1
clone_size: few
v_call: TRBV6-6
cdr3_nt: TGTGCCACCTTACCAGGGGGTTTCGAAACCGGGGAGCTGTTTTTT
cdr3_aa: CATLPGGFETGELFF

j_call: TRBJ2-1
d_call: TRBD2
clone_size: few
v_call: TRBV30
cdr3_nt: TGTGCCTGGAGGGGGACTAGCGGGGTCAATGAGCAGTTCTTC
cdr3_aa: CAWRGTSGVNEQFF

j_call: TRBJ1-2
d_call: .
clone_size: few
v_call: TRBV7-2
cdr3_nt: TGTGCCAGCAGCCATCCTTACTATGGCTACACCTTC
cdr3_aa: CASSHPYYGYTF

j_call: TRBJ2-1
d_call: .
clone_size: .
v_call: TRBV19
cdr3_nt: TGTGCCAGTAGCGATCGCCAACGTAGCGTCGCCTACAATGAGCAGTTCTTC
cdr3_aa: CASSDRQRSVAYNEQFF

j_call: TRBJ2-2
d_call: TRBD2
clone_size: many
v_call: TRBV27
cdr3_nt: TGTGCCAGCAGTTCCGAACCCCCAACTAGCGGGGCAACCGGGGAGCTGTTTTTT
cdr3_aa: CASSSEPPTSGATGELFF

j_call: TRBJ1-5
d_call: .
clone_size: .
v_call: TRBV28
cdr3_nt: TGTGCCAGCACCCCTGGCGGGGTGTTCGGTCAGCCCCAGCATTTT
cdr3_aa: CASTPGGVFGQPQHF

j_call: TRBJ2-7
d_call: .
clone_size: .
v_call: TRBV5-1
cdr3_nt: TGCGCCAGCAGCTTGGCCAGCCTGAGCTCCTACGAGCAGTACTTC
cdr3_aa: CASSLASLSSYEQYF

j_call: TRBJ2-4
d_call: TRBD2
clone_size: many
v_call: TRBV7-2
cdr3_nt: TGTGCCAGCAGCGCACTAGCGGGTTCGGGGAACATTCAGTACTTC
cdr3_aa: CASSALAGSGNIQYF

j_call: TRBJ1-3
d_call: .
clone_size: .
v_call: TRBV6-5
cdr3_nt: TGTGCCAGCAAGCGGAGCTCTGGAAACACCATATATTTT
cdr3_aa: CASKRSSGNTIYF

j_call: TRBJ1-2
d_call: .
clone_size: few
v_call: TRBV7-2
cdr3_nt: TGTGCCAGCAGACTAGGACAGAGATACGACTATGGCTACACCTTC
cdr3_aa: CASRLGQRYDYGYTF

j_call: TRBJ2-2
d_call: .
clone_size: few
v_call: TRBV7-3
cdr3_nt: TGTGCCAGCTCAACCGGGAGTCGAGACACCGGGGAGCTGTTTTTT
cdr3_aa: CASSTGSRDTGELFF

j_call: TRBJ2-2
d_call: .
clone_size: many
v_call: TRBV5-1
cdr3_nt: TGCGCCAGCAGCTTGCAAGGGGTCTACACCGGGGAGCTGTTTTTT
cdr3_aa: CASSLQGVYTGELFF

j_call: TRBJ2-4
d_call: .
clone_size: .
v_call: TRBV7-2
cdr3_nt: TGTGCCAGCAGCTTAACAACCTTTGGCAACATTCAGTACTTC
cdr3_aa: CASSLTTFGNIQYF

j_call: TRBJ2-5
d_call: TRBD1
clone_size: .
v_call: TRBV6-2/TRBV6-3
cdr3_nt: TGTGCCAGCAGTTACGAAGCCGGGACAGATCAAGAGACCCAGTACTTC
cdr3_aa: CASSYEAGTDQETQYF

j_call: TRBJ2-4
d_call: .
clone_size: few
v_call: TRBV20-1
cdr3_nt: TGCAGTGCTAGAGTGTCTGTCAAAAACATTCAGTACTTC
cdr3_aa: CSARVSVKNIQYF

j_call: TRBJ2-3
d_call: TRBD2
clone_size: few
v_call: TRBV7-6
cdr3_nt: TGTGCCAGCAGCTATCAGAGCGGGAGCCCAGATACGCAGTATTTT
cdr3_aa: CASSYQSGSPDTQYF

j_call: TRBJ2-1
d_call: .
clone_size: many
v_call: TRBV5-1
cdr3_nt: TGCGCCAGCAGCGTCGGGATCATAAACGAGCAGTTCTTC
cdr3_aa: CASSVGIINEQFF

j_call: TRBJ1-1
d_call: .
clone_size: few
v_call: TRBV19
cdr3_nt: TGTGCCAGTAGTACCCCGCGATTTTGGAAGGAGCACACTGAAGCTTTCTTT
cdr3_aa: CASSTPRFWKEHTEAFF

j_call: TRBJ1-1
d_call: .
clone_size: few
v_call: TRBV7-2
cdr3_nt: TGTGCCAGCAGCTTCCTCGGTGAAGCTTTCTTT
cdr3_aa: CASSFLGEAFF

j_call: TRBJ2-1
d_call: .
clone_size: few
v_call: TRBV5-6
cdr3_nt: TGTGCCAGCAGCTTGGCCCTAGGAATTGGGGAGCAGTTCTTC
cdr3_aa: CASSLALGIGEQFF

j_call: TRBJ2-1
d_call: .
clone_size: few
v_call: TRBV5-1
cdr3_nt: TGCGCCAGCAGCTTGGGGGCAGGGCAAAACAATGAGCAGTTCTTC
cdr3_aa: CASSLGAGQNNEQFF

j_call: TRBJ1-6
d_call: .
clone_size: .
v_call: TRBV20-1
cdr3_nt: TGCAGTGCTAGAGATCCCAACCTGTTCGGGATGGCATATAATTCACCCCTCCACTTT
cdr3_aa: CSARDPNLFGMAYNSPLHF

j_call: TRBJ1-1
d_call: .
clone_size: .
v_call: TRBV25-1
cdr3_nt: TGTGCCAGCAGTAACCCCGGGACGGCGAACACTGAAGCTTTCTTT
cdr3_aa: CASSNPGTANTEAFF

j_call: TRBJ2-7
d_call: TRBD2
clone_size: few
v_call: TRBV20-1
cdr3_nt: TGCAGTTACCCGAGCGGGGACGCTCCTTCTGGGGAGCAGTACTTC
cdr3_aa: CSYPSGDAPSGEQYF

j_call: TRBJ1-3
d_call: .
clone_size: .
v_call: TRBV20-1
cdr3_nt: TGCAGTGCTAGGCAGGGGTCTAGCTCTGGAAACACCATATATTTT
cdr3_aa: CSARQGSSSGNTIYF

j_call: TRBJ1-1
d_call: .
clone_size: many
v_call: TRBV29-1
cdr3_nt: TGCAGCGTTGATGAGGGTGGGAACACTGAAGCTTTCTTT
cdr3_aa: CSVDEGGNTEAFF

j_call: TRBJ1-2
d_call: .
clone_size: .
v_call: TRBV5-1
cdr3_nt: TGCGCCAGCAGCTTGGGACGCCTGGGAAACTATGGCTACACCTTC
cdr3_aa: CASSLGRLGNYGYTF

j_call: TRBJ2-2
d_call: .
clone_size: .
v_call: TRBV7-3
cdr3_nt: TGTGCCAGCAGCCCCCAGGGTTCCGGTGGGGAGCTGTTTTTT
cdr3_aa: CASSPQGSGGELFF

j_call: TRBJ1-3
d_call: .
clone_size: few
v_call: TRBV7-9
cdr3_nt: TGTGCCAGCAGCTTAGGAACGGTGCTGGGCACCATATATTTT
cdr3_aa: CASSLGTVLGTIYF

j_call: TRBJ1-1
d_call: .
clone_size: many
v_call: TRBV7-9
cdr3_nt: TGTGCCAGCAGCTTAGGCAGGGAAGCTTTCTTT
cdr3_aa: CASSLGREAFF

j_call: TRBJ2-2
d_call: TRBD2
clone_size: .
v_call: TRBV7-9
cdr3_nt: TGTGCCAGCAGCCCCGGACTAGCGGGACAGGACGGGGAGCTGTTTTTT
cdr3_aa: CASSPGLAGQDGELFF

j_call: TRBJ1-6
d_call: .
clone_size: many
v_call: TRBV20-1
cdr3_nt: TGCAGTGCTAGGTCCAGGAGCACTAATTCACCCCTCCACTTT
cdr3_aa: CSARSRSTNSPLHF

j_call: TRBJ2-3
d_call: TRBD2
clone_size: once
v_call: TRBV7-3
cdr3_nt: TGTGCCAGCAGCTCAACTAGCGGTCAGACCGGGGATACGCAGTATTTT
cdr3_aa: CASSSTSGQTGDTQYF

j_call: TRBJ1-2
d_call: .
clone_size: few
v_call: TRBV4-2
cdr3_nt: TGTGCCAGCAGCCAAGATGGCGACATAATAGCCACCTTC
cdr3_aa: CASSQDGDIIATF

j_call: TRBJ2-7
d_call: TRBD1
clone_size: .
v_call: TRBV6-2/TRBV6-3
cdr3_nt: TGTGCCAGCAGTTCCCGGCTGGGACAGTTAACCTACGAGCAGTACTTC
cdr3_aa: CASSSRLGQLTYEQYF

j_call: TRBJ2-1
d_call: .
clone_size: .
v_call: TRBV30
cdr3_nt: TGTGCCTGGAGAGCTGGAGGACCCTACAATGAGCAGTTCTTC
cdr3_aa: CAWRAGGPYNEQFF

j_call: TRBJ2-1
d_call: TRBD2
clone_size: many
v_call: TRBV24-1
cdr3_nt: TGTGCCACCAGTGATCAGCGGGGTCATCAGAATGAGCAGTTCTTC
cdr3_aa: CATSDQRGHQNEQFF

j_call: TRBJ2-7
d_call: TRBD2
clone_size: few
v_call: TRBV7-8
cdr3_nt: TGTGCCAGCAGCTTAGGGACTAGCGGGAGACTCTACGAGCAGTACTTC
cdr3_aa: CASSLGTSGRLYEQYF

j_call: TRBJ1-4
d_call: TRBD1
clone_size: .
v_call: TRBV5-5
cdr3_nt: TGTGCCAGGAGCATAGGGACAGTTTCTAATGAAAAACTGTTTTTT
cdr3_aa: CARSIGTVSNEKLFF

j_call: TRBJ2-1
d_call: TRBD2
clone_size: .
v_call: TRBV10-3
cdr3_nt: TGTGCCATGGGGGATAGCGGGAGAACTGACAATGAGCAGTTCTTC
cdr3_aa: CAMGDSGRTDNEQFF

j_call: TRBJ2-7
d_call: TRBD2
clone_size: few
v_call: TRBV25-1
cdr3_nt: TGTGCCAGCCGAACGACTAGCGGGAGGAGTATAGGCTCCTACGAGCAGTACTTC
cdr3_aa: CASRTTSGRSIGSYEQYF